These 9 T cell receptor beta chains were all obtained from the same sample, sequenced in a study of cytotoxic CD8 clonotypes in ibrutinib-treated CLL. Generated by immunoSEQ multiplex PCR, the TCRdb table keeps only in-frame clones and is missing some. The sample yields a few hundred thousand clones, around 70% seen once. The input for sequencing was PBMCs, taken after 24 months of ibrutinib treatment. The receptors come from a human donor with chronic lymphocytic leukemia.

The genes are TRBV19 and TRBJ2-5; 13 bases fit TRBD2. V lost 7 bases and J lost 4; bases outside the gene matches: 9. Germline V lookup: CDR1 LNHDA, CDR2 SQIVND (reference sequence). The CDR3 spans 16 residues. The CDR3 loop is CASTGTSGILGETQYF. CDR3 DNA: TGTGCCAGTACCGGGACTAGCGGGATTCTGGGAGAGACCCAGTACTTC.

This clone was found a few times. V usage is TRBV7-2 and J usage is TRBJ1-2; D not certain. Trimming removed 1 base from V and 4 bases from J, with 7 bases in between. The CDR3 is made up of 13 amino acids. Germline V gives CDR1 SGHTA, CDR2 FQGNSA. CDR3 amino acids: CASSLGSFYGYTF. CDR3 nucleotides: TGTGCCAGCAGCTTAGGGTCATTCTATGGCTACACCTTC.

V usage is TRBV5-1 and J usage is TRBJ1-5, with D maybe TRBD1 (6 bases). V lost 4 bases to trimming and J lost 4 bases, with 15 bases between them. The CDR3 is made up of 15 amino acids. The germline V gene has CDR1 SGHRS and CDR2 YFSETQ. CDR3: CASSPEGVRNQPQHF. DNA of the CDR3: TGCGCCAGCAGCCCCGAGGGGGTACGAAATCAGCCCCAGCATTTT.

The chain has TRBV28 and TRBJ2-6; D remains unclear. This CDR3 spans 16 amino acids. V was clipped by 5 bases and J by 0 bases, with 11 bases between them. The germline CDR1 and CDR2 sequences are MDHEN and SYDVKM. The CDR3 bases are TGTGCCAGCAGTCCCTTCCAAGACTCTGGGGCCAACGTCCTGACTTTC. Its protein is CASSPFQDSGANVLTF.

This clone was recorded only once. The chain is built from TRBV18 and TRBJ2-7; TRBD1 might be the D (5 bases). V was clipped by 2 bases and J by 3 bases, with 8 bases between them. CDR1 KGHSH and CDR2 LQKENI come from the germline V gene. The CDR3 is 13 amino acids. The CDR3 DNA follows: TGTGCCAGCTCACCAGGGGCGCACTACGAGCAGTACTTC. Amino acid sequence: CASSPGAHYEQYF. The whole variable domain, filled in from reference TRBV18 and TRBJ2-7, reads NAGVMQNPRHLVRRRGQEARLRCSPMKGHSHVYWYRQLPEEGLKFMVYLQKENIIDESGMPKERFSAEFPKEGPSILRIQQVVRGDSAAYFCASSPGAHYEQYFGPGTRLTVT.

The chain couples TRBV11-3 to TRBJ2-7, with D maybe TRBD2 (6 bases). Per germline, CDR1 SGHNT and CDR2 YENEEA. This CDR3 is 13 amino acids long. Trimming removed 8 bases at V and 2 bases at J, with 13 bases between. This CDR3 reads CASHLAPAYEQYF. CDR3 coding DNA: TGTGCCAGCCACCTAGCGCCTGCCTACGAGCAGTACTTC.

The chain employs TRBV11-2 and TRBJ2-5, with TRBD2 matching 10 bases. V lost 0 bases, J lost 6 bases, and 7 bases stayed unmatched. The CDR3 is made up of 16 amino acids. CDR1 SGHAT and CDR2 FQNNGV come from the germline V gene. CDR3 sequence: CASSLETGTSDKTQYF. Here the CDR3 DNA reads TGTGCCAGCAGCTTAGAGACTGGGACTAGCGATAAGACCCAGTACTTC. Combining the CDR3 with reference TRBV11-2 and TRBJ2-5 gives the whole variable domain EAGVAQSPRYKIIEKRQSVAFWCNPISGHATLYWYQQILGQGPKLLIQFQNNGVVDDSQLPKDRFSAERLKGVDSTLKIQPAKLEDSAVYLCASSLETGTSDKTQYFGPGTRLLVL.

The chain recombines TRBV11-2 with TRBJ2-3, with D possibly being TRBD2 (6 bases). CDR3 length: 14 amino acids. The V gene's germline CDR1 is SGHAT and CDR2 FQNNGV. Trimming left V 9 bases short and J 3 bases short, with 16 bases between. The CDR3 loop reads CASSPRERTDTQYF. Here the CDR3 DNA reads TGTGCCAGTAGTCCCCGGGAGCGTACAGATACGCAGTATTTT.

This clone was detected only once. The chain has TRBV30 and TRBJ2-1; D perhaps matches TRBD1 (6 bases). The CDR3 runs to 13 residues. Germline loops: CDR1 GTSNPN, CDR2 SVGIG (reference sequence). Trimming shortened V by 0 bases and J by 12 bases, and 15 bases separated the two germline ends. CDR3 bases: TGTGCCTGGAGTGTCCGGGACACCACCTCGCAGTTCTTC. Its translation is CAWSVRDTTSQFF.